One and the same sample provided the 29 T cell receptor beta chains below, sequenced in a study of OX40 agonist ivuxolimab in advanced cancers. Produced via immunoSEQ multiplex PCR; TCRdb's table is partial and in-frame only. This table has about 37,000 clones, roughly 90% appearing once. The sequenced sample was CD4+ or CD8+ T cells sorted from blood, obtained in a trial of the OX40 agonist ivuxolimab. These receptors all come from an adult with an advanced solid tumor such as melanoma, head and neck, liver or kidney cancer.

The chain couples TRBV27 to TRBJ2-2; 9 bases are a match to TRBD1. The CDR3 contains 15 residues. Germline V CDR1 and CDR2: MNHEY, SMNVEV (reference sequence). Losses at the gene ends were 7 bases for V and 6 bases for J; bases not matched to a gene: 9. CDR3 coding DNA: TGTGCCAGCACCTACAGGGGGCCGGCAGCCGGGGAGCTGTTTTTT. It is translated as CASTYRGPAAGELFF.

The chain uses TRBV6-6 and TRBJ2-3; a possible D gene is TRBD1 (5 bases). The CDR3 is 15 residues long. In germline, CDR1 is MNHNY, CDR2 SVGAGI (reference sequence). The ends were cut back, 2 bases at V and 2 bases at J, with 11 bases in the middle. The DNA for the CDR3 is TGTGCCAGCAGTTACCCGACAGCGTACACAGATACGCAGTATTTT. Its translation is CASSYPTAYTDTQYF.

The chain joins TRBV7-8 to TRBJ2-1; TRBD2 matches 12 bases. The V and J ends lost 5 bases and 2 bases, in that order; junction bases with no gene match: 13. The CDR3 is made up of 19 amino acids. CDR1 is SGHVS, CDR2 FQNEAQ, per germline. Written as DNA, the CDR3 is TGTGCCAGCAGCCCAGGACTAGCGGGACATAATACCCCCTACAATGAGCAGTTCTTC. This encodes CASSPGLAGHNTPYNEQFF.

The chain employs TRBV18 and TRBJ2-5, with TRBD1 as a possible D gene (5 bases). CDR1 and CDR2 (germline): KGHSH, LQKENI. This CDR3 is 16 amino acids long. V was cut by 2 bases and J by 1 base, with 14 bases left in between. The CDR3 region is CASSPSPGQGQETQYF. CDR3 DNA sequence: TGTGCCAGCTCACCATCCCCCGGGCAGGGCCAAGAGACCCAGTACTTC.

This chain links TRBV9 with TRBJ2-3; 9 bases agree with TRBD2. The germline V gene encodes CDR1 SGDLS and CDR2 YYNGEE. Trimming removed 3 bases from V and 10 bases from J; junction bases left unmatched: 15. CDR3 length: 16 residues. The CDR3 nucleotides read TGTGCCAGCAGCGGGGTGGCGGGAGGGCCAAGTAGTGCGCAGTATTTT. It translates to CASSGVAGGPSSAQYF. Looking up the rest from reference TRBV9 and TRBJ2-3 gives the full variable domain: DSGVTQTPKHLITATGQRVTLRCSPRSGDLSVYWYQQSLDQGLQFLIQYYNGEERAKGNILERFSAQQFPDLHSELNLSSLELGDSALYFCASSGVAGGPSSAQYFGPGTRLTVL.

The chain joins TRBV5-6 to TRBJ1-5; no definite D call. V was cut by 3 bases and J by 4 bases, with 8 bases left in between. This CDR3 spans 13 amino acids. Germline V gene data show CDR1 as SGHDT and CDR2 as YYEEEE. The CDR3 DNA sequence: TGTGCCAGCAGCTCCTTAGGGAATCAGCCCCAGCATTTT. Encoded protein: CASSSLGNQPQHF.

CDR3 protein: CASSHPEGRQPQHF. CDR3 DNA sequence: TGTGCCAGCAGCCACCCGGAGGGGAGGCAGCCCCAGCATTTT. J is TRBJ1-5 and V is TRBV4-2, with TRBD1 as a possible D gene (5 bases). With 3 bases removed from V and 7 bases from J, the gap between germline ends came to 13 bases. Germline-derived CDR1 and CDR2 are LGHNA and YNFKEQ. This CDR3 comprises 14 residues.

This chain uses TRBV28 with TRBJ1-4; a weak D match, TRBD1 (5 bases). The V and J ends lost 6 bases and 5 bases respectively, with 13 bases between them. In germline, CDR1 is MDHEN, CDR2 SYDVKM. The length of the CDR3 is 14 residues. The CDR3 protein is CASRGPLGNEKLFF. CDR3 nucleotides: TGTGCCAGCAGGGGACCCTTAGGGAATGAAAAACTGTTTTTT.

This chain links TRBV4-1 with TRBJ2-5; unclear D gene. CDR1 and CDR2 (germline): MGHRA, YSYEKL. The length of the CDR3 is 15 residues. V shed 3 bases and J shed 1 base, with 12 bases lying between them. CDR3 nucleotides: TGCGCCAGCAGCCAGACCCTCAGGACCCAAGAGACCCAGTACTTC. As protein: CASSQTLRTQETQYF.

The CDR3 coding sequence is TGTGCCAGCAGTGCAACACAGGGAGTGGATCCCTACGAGCAGTACTTC. Amino acid sequence: CASSATQGVDPYEQYF. This rearrangement joins TRBV6-1 to TRBJ2-7; D may be TRBD1 (6 bases). Between the trimmed V and J ends, which lost 4 bases and 2 bases, there was a span of 18 bases. There are 16 residues in the CDR3. Germline loops: CDR1 MNHNS, CDR2 SASEGT.

The chain links TRBV10-3 to TRBJ2-1; 8 nucleotides match TRBD1. This CDR3 spans 14 amino acids. V was clipped by 10 bases and J by 8 bases; unmatched bases: 13. The germline V gene has CDR1 ENHRY and CDR2 SYGVKD. Here the CDR3 reads CATSGGGYGDEQFF. CDR3 sequence (DNA): TGTGCCACCTCAGGGGGCGGGTATGGCGATGAGCAGTTCTTC.

The chain is built from TRBV6-5 and TRBJ1-5, with D hard to call. Trimming pared 5 bases from V and 5 bases from J, leaving 7 bases between. Germline values: CDR1 MNHEY, CDR2 SVGAGI. This CDR3 contains 12 residues. The CDR3 DNA is TGTGCCAGCAGTGAGACCGATCAGCCCCAGCATTTT. This translates into CASSETDQPQHF.

This clone was found a few times. The chain has TRBV29-1 and TRBJ1-1; D gene ambiguous. V was shortened by 5 bases and J by 1 base, with 14 bases between the two germline ends. There are 14 residues in the CDR3. Germline V gives CDR1 SQVTM, CDR2 ANQGSEA. In DNA, the CDR3 is TGCAGCGTTCACCCTCAAACCGGGAACACTGAAGCTTTCTTT. It is translated as CSVHPQTGNTEAFF.

The chain uses TRBV9 and TRBJ2-1; 8 bases align to TRBD1. V shed 3 bases and J 3 bases; nucleotides not matched to a gene: 11. There are 17 residues in the CDR3. Per the germline V gene, CDR1 is SGDLS and CDR2 is YYNGEE. CDR3: CASSADPGQVYYNEQFF. The DNA of the CDR3 is TGTGCCAGCAGCGCAGACCCGGGACAGGTGTACTACAATGAGCAGTTCTTC. The full variable domain, with the rest looked up from reference TRBV9 and TRBJ2-1, is DSGVTQTPKHLITATGQRVTLRCSPRSGDLSVYWYQQSLDQGLQFLIQYYNGEERAKGNILERFSAQQFPDLHSELNLSSLELGDSALYFCASSADPGQVYYNEQFFGPGTRLTVL.

This chain uses TRBV28 with TRBJ2-5, with TRBD1 as a possible D gene (6 bases). The V end lost 7 bases, the J end lost 0 bases, and 12 bases lay between the germline ends. Looked up from germline, CDR1 is MDHEN and CDR2 is SYDVKM. The CDR3 has 14 amino acids. As DNA, the CDR3 is TGTGCCAGCACCCACCGGGACAACCAAGAGACCCAGTACTTC. Encoded protein: CASTHRDNQETQYF.

The gene calls are TRBV7-2 and TRBJ2-7; possible D gene TRBD2, 6 bases. The V gene lost 2 bases and the J gene lost 2 bases, with 10 bases spanning the gap. The CDR3 has 14 residues. CDR1 SGHTA and CDR2 FQGNSA come from the germline V gene. The CDR3 sequence is CASSLSSEPYEQYF. In nucleotides, the CDR3 is TGTGCCAGCAGCTTATCTAGCGAACCCTACGAGCAGTACTTC.

V is TRBV7-3 and J is TRBJ2-3; the D gene is possibly TRBD2 (6 bases). The CDR3 is 17 amino acids. The germline V and J ends were trimmed by 2 bases and 1 base, with 16 bases remaining between them. Germline lookup yields CDR1 SGHTA and CDR2 FQGTGA. CDR3 amino acids: CASSLWDSGLGTDTQYF. CDR3 sequence (DNA): TGTGCCAGCAGCTTATGGGACTCCGGATTAGGCACAGATACGCAGTATTTT.

J is TRBJ2-3 and V is TRBV13, with 11 positions matching TRBD2. CDR1 PRHDT and CDR2 FYEKMQ come from the germline V gene (reference sequence). The CDR3 runs to 17 residues. V gave up 0 bases and J gave up 2 bases; unmatched junction bases: 4. CDR3 residues: CASSLGGTSGTTDTQYF. In nucleotides, the CDR3 is TGTGCCAGCAGCTTAGGGGGGACTAGCGGAACCACAGATACGCAGTATTTT. Supplemented by reference TRBV13 and TRBJ2-3, the full variable domain reads AAGVIQSPRHLIKEKRETATLKCYPIPRHDTVYWYQQGPGQDPQFLISFYEKMQSDKGSIPDRFSAQQFSDYHSELNMSSLELGDSALYFCASSLGGTSGTTDTQYFGPGTRLTVL.

This chain uses TRBV19 with TRBJ2-1, with no clear D. The V end was cut by 7 bases, the J end by 0 bases, with 7 bases between. Germline CDR1 is LNHDA and CDR2 is SQIVND (reference sequence). The CDR3 length is 13 residues. CDR3 region: CASMPSSYNEQFF. Here the CDR3 DNA reads TGTGCCAGTATGCCTAGCTCCTACAATGAGCAGTTCTTC.

V and J are TRBV7-9 and TRBJ2-7, with D perhaps TRBD1 (6 bases). V was cut by 2 bases and J by 2 bases, with 13 bases left in between. The CDR3 is 15 residues long. Germline V lookup: CDR1 SEHNR, CDR2 FQNEAQ (reference sequence). Here the CDR3 reads CASSLSTSGAYEQYF. CDR3 sequence (DNA): TGTGCCAGCAGCTTATCCACTTCAGGGGCCTACGAGCAGTACTTC.

This chain uses TRBV19 with TRBJ2-1, with a weak D call TRBD2 (6 bases). Germline CDR1 reads LNHDA; CDR2 reads SQIVND (reference sequence). The CDR3 length is 21 residues. V lost 4 bases and J 0 bases, leaving 28 bases between the germline ends. CDR3 sequence: CASSKSGQGLSDFGSYNEQFF. CDR3 DNA: TGTGCCAGTAGTAAATCGGGCCAGGGACTTTCGGACTTCGGCTCCTACAATGAGCAGTTCTTC.

This chain links TRBV6-5 with TRBJ2-7; TRBD1 matches 8 bases. CDR1 MNHEY and CDR2 SVGAGI come from the germline V gene. Trimming at V came to 8 bases and at J to 2 bases, leaving 11 bases not matched to a gene. The length of the CDR3 is 15 residues. The CDR3 region is CASHWGQAPPYEQYF. Written as DNA, the CDR3 is TGTGCCAGCCACTGGGGACAGGCACCACCCTACGAGCAGTACTTC.

The chain uses TRBV7-2 and TRBJ2-7, with 11 bases matching TRBD2. CDR1 and CDR2 (germline): SGHTA, FQGNSA. The CDR3 sequence is 15 residues long. The V and J ends lost 1 base and 2 bases, in that order; junction bases with no gene match: 1. In DNA form, the CDR3 reads TGTGCCAGCAGCTTAGTACTAGCGGGAGCCTACGAGCAGTACTTC. This encodes CASSLVLAGAYEQYF.

Of note for this clone: This same CDR3 is encoded by further DNA sequences in the sample. The chain joins TRBV27 to TRBJ2-3; D remains ambiguous. The germline CDR1 and CDR2 sequences are MNHEY and SMNVEV (reference sequence). With 5 bases removed from V and 3 bases from J, the gap between germline ends came to 6 bases. The CDR3 length is 12 residues. The CDR3 DNA follows: TGTGCCAGCAGTCCTTCAACAGATACGCAGTATTTT. Protein: CASSPSTDTQYF.

This clone appeared once. The gene calls are TRBV7-6 and TRBJ2-6; 9 nucleotides line up with TRBD1. From germline, CDR1 is SGHVS and CDR2 FNYEAQ. V shed 5 bases and J 1 base; nucleotides not matched to a gene: 9. The CDR3 runs to 18 residues. CDR3 DNA: TGTGCCAGCAGCCCCCGGACAGGGGCTAGTTCTGGGGCCAACGTCCTGACTTTC. Translation: CASSPRTGASSGANVLTF.

This clone was detected a few times. V usage is TRBV7-9 and J usage is TRBJ1-1; TRBD1 matches at 7 bases. The CDR3 is 14 residues long. The ends lost 1 base at V and 5 bases at J; junction bases unmatched: 4. Germline CDR1 and CDR2: SEHNR and FQNEAQ (reference sequence). The CDR3 reads CASSLVAGQTEAFF. CDR3 sequence (DNA): TGTGCCAGCAGCTTAGTAGCGGGACAGACTGAAGCTTTCTTT.

The chain is built from TRBV29-1 and TRBJ2-1; TRBD1 is a possible D gene (6 bases). The CDR3 is made up of 14 amino acids. The V and J ends lost 1 base and 10 bases respectively, with 17 bases between them. Per the germline V gene, CDR1 is SQVTM and CDR2 is ANQGSEA. CDR3 sequence (DNA): TGCAGCGTTGAAGGTCCCCGAGAGGGGGAAGAGCAGTTCTTC. Protein product: CSVEGPREGEEQFF.

The V call is TRBV10-2, the J call TRBJ1-1, with D hard to call. CDR1 is WSHSY, CDR2 SAAADI, per germline. With 3 bases removed from V and 3 bases from J, the gap between germline ends came to 17 bases. This CDR3 contains 16 residues. CDR3 nucleotides: TGCGCCAGCAGTGACGGTGGACGGCGAGGGTACACTGAAGCTTTCTTT. It translates to CASSDGGRRGYTEAFF.

The V call is TRBV25-1, the J call TRBJ1-4; a possible D gene is TRBD1 (6 bases). Trimming removed 3 bases from V and 7 bases from J, with 18 bases in between. Germline V lookup: CDR1 MGHDK, CDR2 SYGVNS. This CDR3 region has 16 residues. The CDR3 DNA follows: TGTGCCAGCAGTGATCCCGCAGGGGTCGACGGTGAAAAACTGTTTTTT. This codes for CASSDPAGVDGEKLFF.